This record covers a single T cell receptor beta chain. This record comes from a study of blood T cell repertoires in COVID-19. For the study at large: The United States, Italy and Spain were the sources of the acute and convalescent COVID-19 samples. Sample material is recorded as cDNA or gDNA derived from T cells, B-cell-depleted T cells, or PBMCs.

V was cut by 6 bases and J by 1 base, with 15 bases left in between. The CDR3 length is 15 residues. Germline CDR1 and CDR2: LNHDA and SQIVND (reference sequence). Assignments of participants to cohorts depended upon their own reported clinical history. Some clones are missing from TCRdb's copy, which holds only in-frame ones; the method was immunoSEQ multiplex PCR. The sample gives roughly 300,000 clones, under 90% of which show up once; about 4.6% is in the top ten. The clonotype originates from a man aged 25-40 years who had recovered from COVID-19. The rearrangement links TRBV19 to TRBJ1-1; tentatively, D is TRBD1 (6 bases). The sequenced sample consisted of PBMCs or T cells enriched from blood (not recorded which). The CDR3 here is CASSVTGTSNTEAFF. CDR3 bases: TGTGCCAGTAGCGTAACAGGGACATCGAACACTGAAGCTTTCTTT.